The clone carrying this TCR beta chain has just a few counts. Its antigen is not identified. This entry is derived from a study of T cell responses to AZD1222 COVID-19 vaccine. Libraries were prepared by immunoSEQ multiplex PCR; TCRdb keeps only in-frame clonotypes and omits some of them. The sample gives 160,000 or so clones, just over 90% of which show up once; about 4.5% is in the top ten. Study outcomes and limitations: Spike-specific TCR depth and breadth grew after two AZD1222 doses. The donor cohort was predominantly white British with a female majority, and clonal diversity may have been underestimated.

The CDR3 spans 12 residues. V dropped 4 bases and J dropped 14 bases, with 13 bases sitting between them. V usage is TRBV5-3 and J usage is TRBJ1-6, with unresolved D. TRBV5-3 is filed as an ORF, its function uncertain. This receptor was obtained from an adult in good health. Sequenced material: peripheral blood, taken on day 0 of MenACWY control vaccination. The CDR3 protein is CARSGGMRALHF. CDR3 coding DNA: TGTGCCAGAAGCGGAGGTATGAGAGCCCTCCACTTT.